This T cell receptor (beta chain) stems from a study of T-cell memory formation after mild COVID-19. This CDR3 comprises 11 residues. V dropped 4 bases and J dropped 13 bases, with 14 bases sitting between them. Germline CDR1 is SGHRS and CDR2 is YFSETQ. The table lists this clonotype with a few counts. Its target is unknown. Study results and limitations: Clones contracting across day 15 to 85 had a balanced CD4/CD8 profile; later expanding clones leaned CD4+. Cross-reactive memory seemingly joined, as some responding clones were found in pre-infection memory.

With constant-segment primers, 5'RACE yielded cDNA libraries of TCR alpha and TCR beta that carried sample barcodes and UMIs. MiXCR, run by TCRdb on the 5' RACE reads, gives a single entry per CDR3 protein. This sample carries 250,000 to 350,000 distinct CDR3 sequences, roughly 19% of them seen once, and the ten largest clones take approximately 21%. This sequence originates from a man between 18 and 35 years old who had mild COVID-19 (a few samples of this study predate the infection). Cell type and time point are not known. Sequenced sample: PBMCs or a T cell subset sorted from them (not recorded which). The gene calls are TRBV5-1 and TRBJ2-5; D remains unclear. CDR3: CASSIDQVVYF. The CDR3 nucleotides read TGCGCCAGCAGCATCGACCAGGTGGTGTACTTC. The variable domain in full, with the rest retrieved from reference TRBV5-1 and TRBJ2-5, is KAGVTQTPRYLIKTRGQQVTLSCSPISGHRSVSWYQQTPGQGLQFLFEYFSETQRNKGNFPGRFSGRQFSNSRSEMNVSTLELGDSALYLCASSIDQVVYFGPGTRLLVL.